This entry concerns a single T cell receptor (beta chain). Its target is unknown. A second PCR of 7 to 11 cycles used a sample-barcoded 5' primer and a J-beta primer mix. Sequencing recovered at least 2.5 million CDR3-containing paired-end reads from each sample. Each CDR3 protein gets one entry after TCRdb re-called the 5' RACE reads with MiXCR. Of some 710,000 distinct CDR3 sequences listed, 22% are singletons. This entry comes from a study of blood T cells in healthy people across ages. Study-wide points: There was a strong correlation between TCR beta diversity and naive T cell percentage. Comparison with aged donors showed that long-lived donors had more naive CD4+ cells and higher diversity. The unknown donor CMV status may have confounded expanded clonotype changes.

This clonotype was obtained from a man aged 65-85 years in good health. The sample consisted of blood.

CDR3 loop: CASSEVWGIVTEAFF. CDR3 nucleotides: TGTGCCAGCAGTGAAGTGTGGGGTATTGTGACTGAAGCTTTCTTT. J is TRBJ1-1 and V is TRBV6-1, with D unresolved. The CDR3 extends over 15 amino acids. CDR1 and CDR2 (germline): MNHNS, SASEGT. V lost 1 base and J lost 5, with 14 bases in between.